This is a list of T cell receptor beta chains from one sample in a study of CD8 T cells in ankylosing spondylitis. TCRdb analysed the 5' RACE reads with MiXCR anew, one entry per CDR3 protein. The data contain roughly 700,000 distinct CDR3 sequences, under 20% of them seen just once; the ten biggest clones take up under 20%. Sequencing was carried out using blood, either unsorted or a sorted T cell fraction (not recorded which). The receptors originated from a male donor with ankylosing spondylitis. CDR3s include the opening cysteine and the closing phenylalanine or tryptophan. Each record gives: CDR3 protein, CDR3 DNA, D gene, clone size, V gene, J gene. A D gene is named only where the DNA matches it firmly. Only some rows state a clone size, as once, few, many or a class for expanded clones.

cdr3_aa: CASPPPGGRRGDTQYF; cdr3_nt: TGTGCCAGCCCCCCCCCCGGGGGCCGTCGCGGTGATACGCAGTATTTT; d_call: .; clone_size: .; v_call: TRBV28; j_call: TRBJ2-3
cdr3_aa: CAISEGQNTDTQYF; cdr3_nt: TGTGCCATCAGTGAGGGTCAGAACACAGATACGCAGTATTTT; d_call: .; clone_size: few; v_call: TRBV10-3; j_call: TRBJ2-3
cdr3_aa: CASSFQGQGVLNEQFF; cdr3_nt: TGTGCCAGCAGCTTCCAGGGACAGGGAGTGTTAAATGAGCAGTTCTTC; d_call: TRBD1; clone_size: few; v_call: TRBV7-6; j_call: TRBJ2-1
cdr3_aa: CSAARVANEKLFF; cdr3_nt: TGCAGTGCTGCAAGGGTAGCTAATGAAAAACTGTTTTTT; d_call: .; clone_size: many; v_call: TRBV20-1; j_call: TRBJ1-4
cdr3_aa: CASGLGGANTDTQYF; cdr3_nt: TGTGCTAGTGGTTTGGGCGGGGCCAACACAGATACGCAGTATTTT; d_call: .; clone_size: few; v_call: TRBV12-5; j_call: TRBJ2-3
cdr3_aa: CASSGREAGYYEQYF; cdr3_nt: TGTGCCAGCAGTGGTCGGGAGGCCGGGTACTACGAGCAGTACTTC; d_call: TRBD2; clone_size: many; v_call: TRBV28; j_call: TRBJ2-7
cdr3_aa: CASTRQGSSTDTQYF; cdr3_nt: TGTGCCAGCACTAGACAGGGTAGTTCAACAGATACGCAGTATTTT; d_call: TRBD1; clone_size: .; v_call: TRBV12-3/TRBV12-4; j_call: TRBJ2-3
cdr3_aa: CSVNQRRTGEFGNQPQHF; cdr3_nt: TGCAGCGTCAACCAGCGCCGGACAGGGGAGTTCGGCAATCAGCCCCAGCATTTT; d_call: TRBD1; clone_size: many; v_call: TRBV29-1; j_call: TRBJ1-5
cdr3_aa: CASSVEGGATGELFF; cdr3_nt: TGTGCCAGCAGCGTAGAGGGAGGGGCCACCGGGGAGCTGTTTTTT; d_call: TRBD2; clone_size: few; v_call: TRBV9; j_call: TRBJ2-2
cdr3_aa: CASSLVGAEPLYGYTF; cdr3_nt: TGTGCCAGCAGCTTAGTAGGGGCGGAGCCATTGTATGGCTACACCTTC; d_call: .; clone_size: few; v_call: TRBV7-9; j_call: TRBJ1-2
cdr3_aa: CASSLDGGPYEQYF; cdr3_nt: TGCGCCAGCAGCTTGGACGGGGGGCCCTACGAGCAGTACTTC; d_call: .; clone_size: many; v_call: TRBV5-1; j_call: TRBJ2-7
cdr3_aa: CASSQVRGEKLFF; cdr3_nt: TGCGCCAGCAGCCAAGTCAGGGGTGAAAAACTGTTTTTT; d_call: .; clone_size: .; v_call: TRBV4-1; j_call: TRBJ1-4
cdr3_aa: CASTFREGEAGANVLTF; cdr3_nt: TGTGCCAGCACCTTTAGGGAGGGGGAGGCTGGGGCCAACGTCCTGACTTTC; d_call: .; clone_size: .; v_call: TRBV12-3/TRBV12-4; j_call: TRBJ2-6
cdr3_aa: CASSPNMASENIQYF; cdr3_nt: TGCGCCAGCAGCCCAAATATGGCCTCGGAGAACATTCAGTACTTC; d_call: .; clone_size: .; v_call: TRBV4-3; j_call: TRBJ2-4
cdr3_aa: CSASGLSEEQFF; cdr3_nt: TGCAGTGCTAGTGGGCTTTCGGAGGAGCAGTTCTTC; d_call: .; clone_size: few; v_call: TRBV20-1; j_call: TRBJ2-1
cdr3_aa: CASSPGQSAYGYTF; cdr3_nt: TGCGCCAGCAGCCCGGGACAGTCCGCCTATGGCTACACCTTC; d_call: TRBD1; clone_size: few; v_call: TRBV4-1; j_call: TRBJ1-2
cdr3_aa: CASSTTSATGELFF; cdr3_nt: TGCGCCAGCAGCACTACTAGCGCCACCGGGGAGCTGTTTTTT; d_call: TRBD2; clone_size: .; v_call: TRBV5-1; j_call: TRBJ2-2
cdr3_aa: CSARDRSLFYGYTF; cdr3_nt: TGCAGTGCAAGGGACCGTTCCTTATTCTATGGCTACACCTTC; d_call: .; clone_size: .; v_call: TRBV20-1; j_call: TRBJ1-2
cdr3_aa: CASSQDRPSKSPLHF; cdr3_nt: TGTGCCAGCAGCCAGGACAGGCCATCGAAATCACCCCTCCACTTT; d_call: TRBD1; clone_size: .; v_call: TRBV7-9; j_call: TRBJ1-6
cdr3_aa: CASSLPSAKQFF; cdr3_nt: TGCGCCAGCAGCCTACCTAGCGCCAAGCAGTTCTTC; d_call: .; clone_size: many; v_call: TRBV5-1; j_call: TRBJ2-1
cdr3_aa: CASSAGTGGAYEQYF; cdr3_nt: TGTGCCAGCAGTGCCGGGACAGGGGGAGCCTACGAGCAGTACTTC; d_call: TRBD1; clone_size: .; v_call: TRBV25-1; j_call: TRBJ2-7
cdr3_aa: CSVEERGARTDTQYF; cdr3_nt: TGCAGCGTTGAAGAGAGAGGGGCCCGCACAGATACGCAGTATTTT; d_call: .; clone_size: few; v_call: TRBV29-1; j_call: TRBJ2-3
cdr3_aa: CSARVTKGTEAFF; cdr3_nt: TGCAGTGCTAGAGTCACAAAGGGCACTGAAGCTTTCTTT; d_call: .; clone_size: few; v_call: TRBV20-1; j_call: TRBJ1-1